The 31 T cell receptor beta chains listed next were all sequenced from one sample in a study of T cells after yellow fever vaccination. TCRdb independently ran MiXCR on the 5' RACE reads; one entry per CDR3 protein. The repertoire includes 400,000 or so distinct CDR3 sequences, approximately 19% of them detected once, and roughly 19% sits in the top ten. The sample in question was PBMCs, obtained before the yellow fever booster vaccination. These receptors were collected from a man aged 18 to 29 who received the YFV17D yellow fever vaccine.

This clonotype was found a few times. The rearrangement joins TRBV3-1 to TRBJ1-5; 9 positions agree with TRBD1. Germline loops: CDR1 LGHDT, CDR2 YNNKEL (reference sequence). V lost 0 bases, J lost 6 bases, and 9 bases stayed unmatched. This CDR3 is 17 amino acids long. The DNA of the CDR3 is TGTGCCAGCAGCCAAGAACTCGTCGGGACAGGGAGTCAGCCCCAGCATTTT. It specifies CASSQELVGTGSQPQHF.

This clonotype has a handful of counts. The rearrangement links TRBV7-2 to TRBJ1-2; 7 nucleotides match TRBD1. Germline loops: CDR1 SGHTA, CDR2 FQGNSA. The CDR3 spans 12 residues. After removal of 9 bases from V and 8 bases from J, the junction contained 9 bases not matched to a gene. The CDR3 nucleotides read TGTGCCAGTGGGGACAGTCGTAAAGGCTACACCTTC. It translates to CASGDSRKGYTF. The full variable domain, with the rest looked up from reference TRBV7-2 and TRBJ1-2, is GAGVSQSPSNKVTEKGKDVELRCDPISGHTALYWYRQSLGQGLEFLIYFQGNSAPDKSGLPSDRFSAERTGGSVSTLTIQRTQQEDSAVYLCASGDSRKGYTFGSGTRLTVV.

This clonotype came up a few times. V gene TRBV27 combines with J gene TRBJ2-1, with 9 positions matching TRBD2. This CDR3 comprises 14 residues. Germline V gene data show CDR1 as MNHEY and CDR2 as SMNVEV (reference sequence). Unmatched junction bases numbered 10, after V lost 11 bases and J lost 5 bases. CDR3 protein: CASSGGLPNNEQFF. Here the CDR3 DNA reads TGTGCCTCCAGCGGGGGGTTGCCAAACAATGAGCAGTTCTTC.

The chain carries TRBV6-2 or TRBV6-3 and TRBJ2-3; D gene uncertain. Germline CDR1 and CDR2: MNHEY and SVGEGT. The V and J ends lost 0 bases and 3 bases respectively, with 7 bases between them. This CDR3 has 14 residues. The CDR3 sequence: CASSYSPETDTQYF. In nucleotides, the CDR3 is TGTGCCAGCAGTTACTCTCCAGAAACAGATACGCAGTATTTT.

This clonotype showed up just a few times. This chain uses TRBV9 with TRBJ2-3; TRBD1 aligns across 9 bases. The CDR3 contains 18 residues. The ends lost 0 bases at V and 9 bases at J; junction bases unmatched: 17. CDR1 is SGDLS and CDR2 is YYNGEE in the germline V gene. The CDR3 nucleotides are TGTGCCAGCAGCGTAGCTAGTGGCTGGGGACAGGGCGAGAGAACGCAGTATTTT. Translated, it gives CASSVASGWGQGERTQYF.

This clonotype was observed a few times. V and J are TRBV20-1 and TRBJ2-7; 9 bases fit TRBD2. Trimming took 6 bases from V and 4 from J; bases not matched to a gene: 7. Germline lookup yields CDR1 DFQATT and CDR2 SNEGSKA (reference sequence). This CDR3 comprises 13 residues. This CDR3 reads CSAASRGGYEQYV. CDR3 bases: TGCAGTGCGGCTTCGCGGGGGGGATACGAGCAGTACGTC.

The sample holds many counts of this clonotype. V and J are TRBV4-3 and TRBJ2-2, with a possible D match to TRBD2 (5 bases). This CDR3 comprises 15 residues. Deletions cut 0 bases from V and 4 bases from J, with 9 bases between. Germline V lookup: CDR1 LGHNA, CDR2 YSLEER. The CDR3 nucleotides read TGCGCCAGCAGCCAAGATCCGGGGAGCACCGGGGAGCTGTTTTTT. This gives the protein CASSQDPGSTGELFF.

This sequence joins TRBV12-3 or TRBV12-4 and TRBJ2-2; 8 nucleotides match TRBD1. The trim removed 5 bases at V and 3 bases at J, leaving 5 bases unmatched. The CDR3 has 15 residues. The CDR3 sequence: CASSPGQGHTGELFF. CDR3 sequence (DNA): TGTGCCAGCAGTCCCGGACAGGGACACACCGGGGAGCTGTTTTTT.

This clonotype has more than one count but fewer than ten. J is TRBJ1-2 and V is TRBV4-1, with TRBD1 as a possible D gene (5 bases). The germline CDR1 and CDR2 sequences are MGHRA and YSYEKL. V was trimmed by 3 bases and J by 6 bases, leaving 14 bases between them. The CDR3 is made up of 14 amino acids. The CDR3 DNA follows: TGCGCCAGCAGCCAGCCGACAGTAGTAGATGGCTACACCTTC. Amino acid sequence: CASSQPTVVDGYTF.

This clonotype was detected only a few times. A much bigger clone sits one base away, suggesting this may be a read error. The chain combines TRBV9 with TRBJ2-4; the D call may be TRBD1 or TRBD2 (5 bases each). From germline, CDR1 is SGDLS and CDR2 YYNGEE. Trimming shortened V by 0 bases and J by 1 base, and 5 bases separated the two germline ends. There are 14 residues in the CDR3. CDR3 sequence: CASSVGGAKNIQYF. As DNA, the CDR3 is TGTGCCAGCAGCGTAGGGGGGGCCAAAAACATTCAGTACTTC.

V is TRBV9 and J is TRBJ2-1; a weak D match, TRBD2 (6 bases). The CDR3 extends over 16 amino acids. Looked up from germline, CDR1 is SGDLS and CDR2 is YYNGEE. The V end lost 0 bases, the J end lost 2 bases, and 12 bases lay between the germline ends. The CDR3 DNA follows: TGTGCCAGCAGCGTAGCTGGGGCGGGGACCTACAATGAGCAGTTCTTC. It translates to CASSVAGAGTYNEQFF.

Here the CDR3 reads CASSLALRDPRNYGYTF. Here the CDR3 DNA reads TGTGCCAGCAGCTTAGCGCTGAGGGACCCCCGTAACTATGGCTACACCTTC. The chain uses TRBV7-2 and TRBJ1-2; the D gene is possibly TRBD1 (5 bases). The germline CDR1 and CDR2 sequences are SGHTA and FQGNSA. V gave up 0 bases and J gave up 1 base, with 15 bases separating them. The length of the CDR3 is 17 residues.

This clonotype was counted only a few times. V is TRBV4-3 and J is TRBJ2-7; TRBD2 agrees at 9 bases. With V trimmed by 1 base and J by 0 bases, 4 bases remained unmatched. From germline, CDR1 is LGHNA and CDR2 YSLEER. This CDR3 contains 16 residues. CDR3 sequence reads: CASSQGLAGNSYEQYF. For the CDR3, the DNA is TGCGCCAGCAGCCAAGGGCTAGCGGGGAACTCCTACGAGCAGTACTTC.

This clonotype was found a few times. V and J are TRBV29-1 and TRBJ2-2; TRBD2 agrees at 7 bases. Looked up from germline, CDR1 is SQVTM and CDR2 is ANQGSEA. The trim removed 4 bases at V and 4 bases at J, leaving 6 bases unmatched. This CDR3 region has 14 residues. Here the CDR3 DNA reads TGCAGCGTTGGGGGGGGTGAATTCACCGGGGAGCTGTTTTTT. Translating gives CSVGGGEFTGELFF.

There are a few counts of this clonotype. The chain links TRBV2 to TRBJ2-1; 7 bases line up with TRBD2. From germline, CDR1 is SNHLY and CDR2 FYNNEI. With V trimmed by 6 bases and J by 2 bases, 10 bases remained unmatched. This CDR3 region has 16 residues. The CDR3 region is CASRISRAGAYNEQFF. The CDR3 nucleotides are TGTGCCAGCAGGATATCTAGGGCGGGGGCCTACAATGAGCAGTTCTTC.

This chain connects TRBV7-9 to TRBJ2-5; D is possibly TRBD2 (6 bases). The CDR3 length is 14 residues. CDR1 SEHNR and CDR2 FQNEAQ come from the germline V gene (reference sequence). V lost 5 bases, J lost 7 bases, and 17 bases lay in between. CDR3 sequence (DNA): TGTGCCAGCAGCCCCGGGACTCTCTGGGGGACCCAGTACTTC. It specifies CASSPGTLWGTQYF.

In its sample, this clonotype was seen once. The chain carries TRBV7-2 and TRBJ1-6; 8 bases agree with TRBD1. The CDR3 loop spans 12 amino acids. The V and J ends lost 8 bases and 10 bases, in that order; junction bases with no gene match: 4. Germline CDR1 is SGHTA and CDR2 is FQGNSA. CDR3 loop: CASGQGGSPLHF. DNA of the CDR3: TGTGCCAGCGGACAGGGTGGCTCACCCCTCCACTTT.

J is TRBJ2-2 and V is TRBV5-1, with a possible D match to TRBD1 (6 bases). The V end was cut by 7 bases, the J end by 1 base, with 11 bases between. Germline V lookup: CDR1 SGHRS, CDR2 YFSETQ. The CDR3 runs to 14 residues. CDR3 residues: CASHRAGNTGELFF. DNA for the CDR3: TGCGCCAGCCACAGGGCGGGGAACACCGGGGAGCTGTTTTTT.

This clonotype was seen at least ten times. The rearrangement joins TRBV5-1 to TRBJ2-2, with TRBD2 matching 9 bases. Losses at the gene ends were 2 bases for V and 1 base for J; bases not matched to a gene: 0. Germline V gives CDR1 SGHRS, CDR2 YFSETQ. This CDR3 has 15 amino acids. The CDR3 bases are TGCGCCAGCAGCTTTAGCGGGGGGAACACCGGGGAGCTGTTTTTT. This gives the protein CASSFSGGNTGELFF.

The chain links TRBV24-1 to TRBJ2-7; unclear D gene. The CDR3 length is 15 residues. Between the trimmed V and J ends, which lost 4 bases and 1 base, there was a span of 13 bases. The germline CDR1 and CDR2 sequences are KGHDR and SFDVKD. The CDR3 region has the DNA TGTGCCACCAGTGACCCGACCGAGAAGTCCTACGAGCAGTACTTC. This gives the protein CATSDPTEKSYEQYF.

The V gene is TRBV6-6, the J gene TRBJ2-1, with 9 bases matching TRBD1. Germline CDR1 is MNHNY and CDR2 is SVGAGI (reference sequence). V lost 4 bases and J lost 6; bases outside the gene matches: 4. This CDR3 is 14 amino acids long. The CDR3 DNA follows: TGTGCCAGCAGTTGGGACAGGGTTGGCAATGAGCAGTTCTTC. It translates to CASSWDRVGNEQFF.

This clonotype has at least ten counts. J is TRBJ2-2 and V is TRBV5-4, with TRBD2 matching over 8 bases. V dropped 2 bases and J dropped 7; count of bases not matched to a gene: 4. Germline CDR1 SGHNT, CDR2 YYREEE (reference sequence). The CDR3 contains 14 residues. The CDR3 reads CASSLAGEIGELFF. The DNA for the CDR3 is TGTGCCAGCAGCTTAGCGGGGGAAATCGGGGAGCTGTTTTTT. The variable domain in full, with the rest retrieved from reference TRBV5-4 and TRBJ2-2, is ETGVTQSPTHLIKTRGQQVTLRCSSQSGHNTVSWYQQALGQGPQFIFQYYREEENGRGNFPPRFSGLQFPNYSSELNVNALELDDSALYLCASSLAGEIGELFFGEGSRLTVL.

This clonotype occurred a few times. The chain is built from TRBV7-9 and TRBJ1-1, with 9 bases aligning to TRBD1. The CDR3 is 15 amino acids. The V and J ends lost 5 bases and 4 bases, in that order; junction bases with no gene match: 8. Germline loops: CDR1 SEHNR, CDR2 FQNEAQ (reference sequence). The CDR3 loop reads CASSAPGQGITEAFF. The CDR3, as DNA: TGTGCCAGCAGCGCTCCGGGACAGGGAATCACTGAAGCTTTCTTT.

This rearrangement joins TRBV7-3 to TRBJ2-1; D is perhaps TRBD1 (7 bases). V was cut by 5 bases and J by 2 bases, with 16 bases left in between. Germline CDR1 SGHTA, CDR2 FQGTGA. The CDR3 is made up of 16 amino acids. The CDR3 loop is CASSTAPGGPYNEQFF. Here the CDR3 DNA reads TGTGCCAGCAGCACCGCGCCAGGGGGGCCCTACAATGAGCAGTTCTTC.

This clonotype was picked up a small number of times. The chain couples TRBV5-4 to TRBJ1-1; TRBD1 aligns across 10 bases. This CDR3 is 15 amino acids long. The V gene's germline CDR1 is SGHNT and CDR2 YYREEE (reference sequence). Losses at the gene ends were 2 bases for V and 4 bases for J; bases not matched to a gene: 5. CDR3 sequence (DNA): TGTGCCAGCAGCTTCTGGGACAGGGGAATCACTGAAGCTTTCTTT. Translated, it gives CASSFWDRGITEAFF.

The chain carries TRBV5-1 and TRBJ2-3; 8 positions agree with TRBD2. The CDR3 consists of 16 residues. Unmatched junction bases numbered 5, after V lost 2 bases and J lost 0 bases. Germline V CDR1 and CDR2: SGHRS, YFSETQ. The CDR3 DNA sequence: TGCGCCAGCAGCTTAATCGGACTAGCTAGCACAGATACGCAGTATTTT. Amino acid sequence: CASSLIGLASTDTQYF.

This clonotype has a handful of counts. This rearrangement joins TRBV5-1 to TRBJ1-2; 9 nucleotides match TRBD1. The germline V gene has CDR1 SGHRS and CDR2 YFSETQ. The trim removed 5 bases at V and 4 bases at J, leaving 15 bases unmatched. The CDR3 contains 17 residues. CDR3 in amino acids: CASRGGQGPSSTYGYTF. CDR3 DNA sequence: TGCGCCAGCAGAGGAGGACAGGGGCCTTCTTCCACCTATGGCTACACCTTC.

The rearrangement uses TRBV20-1 and TRBJ2-7, with 13 bases matching TRBD2. Germline V lookup: CDR1 DFQATT, CDR2 SNEGSKA (reference sequence). The CDR3 loop spans 16 amino acids. Trimming took 5 bases from V and 0 from J; bases not matched to a gene: 7. CDR3 residues: CSAGGTSGKSSYEQYV. Written as DNA, the CDR3 is TGCAGTGCTGGCGGGACTAGCGGGAAGAGCTCCTACGAGCAGTACGTC.

This clonotype was detected a few times. This chain uses TRBV9 with TRBJ2-3; D uncertain. The germline gives CDR1 SGDLS, CDR2 YYNGEE. Trimming took off 0 bases at V and 6 bases at J, with 8 bases between the two ends. CDR3 length: 13 amino acids. CDR3 sequence (DNA): TGTGCCAGCAGCGTAGCCCCGGAGGATACGCAGTATTTT. Translated, it gives CASSVAPEDTQYF. Drawing the rest from reference TRBV9 and TRBJ2-3, the complete variable domain is DSGVTQTPKHLITATGQRVTLRCSPRSGDLSVYWYQQSLDQGLQFLIQYYNGEERAKGNILERFSAQQFPDLHSELNLSSLELGDSALYFCASSVAPEDTQYFGPGTRLTVL.

J is TRBJ2-2 and V is TRBV28, with a weak D call TRBD1 (6 bases). The CDR3 totals 16 residues. The ends were cut back, 2 bases at V and 0 bases at J, with 10 bases in the middle. Germline V gene lookup returns CDR1 MDHEN and CDR2 SYDVKM. Here the CDR3 reads CASSLPQGANTGELFF. The DNA of the CDR3 is TGTGCCAGCAGTTTACCACAGGGAGCGAACACCGGGGAGCTGTTTTTT.

This chain connects TRBV5-6 to TRBJ2-1; tentative D call: TRBD2 (5 bases). V lost 4 bases, J lost 2 bases, and 25 bases lay in between. The V gene's germline CDR1 is SGHDT and CDR2 YYEEEE. The CDR3 extends over 19 amino acids. In nucleotides, the CDR3 is TGTGCCAGCAGCCCTAGTGCATTTGCGGGCGGGCTCGCCTACAATGAGCAGTTCTTC. It specifies CASSPSAFAGGLAYNEQFF.